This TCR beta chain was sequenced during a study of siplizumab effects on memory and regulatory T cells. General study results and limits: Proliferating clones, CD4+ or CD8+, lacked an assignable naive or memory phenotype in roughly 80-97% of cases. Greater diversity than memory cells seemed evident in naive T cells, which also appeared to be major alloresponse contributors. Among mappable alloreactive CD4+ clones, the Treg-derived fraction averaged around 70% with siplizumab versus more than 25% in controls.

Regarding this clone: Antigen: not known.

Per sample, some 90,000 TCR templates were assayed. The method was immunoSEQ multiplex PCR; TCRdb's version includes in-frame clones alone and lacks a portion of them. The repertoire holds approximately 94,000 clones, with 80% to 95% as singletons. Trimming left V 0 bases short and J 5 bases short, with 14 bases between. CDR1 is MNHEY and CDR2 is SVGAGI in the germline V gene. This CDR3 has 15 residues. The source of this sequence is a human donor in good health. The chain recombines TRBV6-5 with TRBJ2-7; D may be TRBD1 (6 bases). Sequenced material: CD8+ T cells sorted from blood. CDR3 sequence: CASSYSIGGLDEQYF. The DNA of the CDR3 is TGTGCCAGCAGTTACTCGATAGGGGGTCTGGACGAGCAGTACTTC.